A single sample is the source of the 16 T cell receptor beta chains below, sequenced in a study of spatial heterogeneity in lung cancer. The sample's time point: sample taken at primary tumor resection. TCRdb recomputed calls from the 5' RACE reads with MiXCR, one row per CDR3 protein. The profile shows 1,500 to 2,000 distinct CDR3 sequences, around 13% of them singletons. The sequences come from normal lung tissue next to the tumor, collected at surgery. All receptors come from a male donor with early-stage non-small cell lung cancer.

The chain employs TRBV13 and TRBJ1-3; D gene uncertain. The V and J ends lost 5 bases and 0 bases respectively, with 8 bases between them. Looked up from germline, CDR1 is PRHDT and CDR2 is FYEKMQ (reference sequence). The CDR3 covers 14 residues. The CDR3 nucleotides read TGTGCCAGCAGCGAGACCAGCTCTGGAAACACCATATATTTT. It codes for CASSETSSGNTIYF.

This clonotype qualifies as large (0.1 to 1%). The rearrangement links TRBV7-9 to TRBJ2-3; tentatively, D is TRBD1 or TRBD2 (5 bases each). Germline V gene lookup returns CDR1 SEHNR and CDR2 FQNEAQ (reference sequence). V was shortened by 5 bases and J by 2 bases, with 17 bases between the two germline ends. This CDR3 has 16 amino acids. Written as DNA, the CDR3 is TGTGCCAGCAGCCCTGGGTTGGGACGAAACACAGATACGCAGTATTTT. It codes for CASSPGLGRNTDTQYF.

This clonotype has more than one count but fewer than ten. This chain's CDR3 is CAIPPGSEGNQPQHF. CDR3 nucleotides: TGCGCCATCCCCCCCGGCTCAGAAGGCAATCAGCCCCAGCATTTT. V is TRBV10-2 and J is TRBJ1-5; the D is unclear. Germline V gene lookup returns CDR1 WSHSY and CDR2 SAAADI. The germline V and J ends were trimmed by 10 bases and 2 bases, with 18 bases remaining between them. The CDR3 runs to 15 residues.

By frequency in the sample, this clonotype is medium-sized. The rearrangement uses TRBV4-1 and TRBJ2-7; 13 bases fit TRBD2. J lost 3 bases, V lost 1 base, and 3 bases had no gene match. In germline, CDR1 is MGHRA, CDR2 YSYEKL. There are 16 residues in the CDR3. CDR3 nucleotide sequence: TGCGCCAGCAGCCAAGGGACTAGCGGGAGAGTCTACGAGCAGTACTTC. This codes for CASSQGTSGRVYEQYF.

By sample fraction, this clonotype is medium-sized. This chain joins TRBV20-1 and TRBJ2-3; TRBD2 aligns across 7 bases. CDR1 is DFQATT, CDR2 SNEGSKA, per germline (reference sequence). CDR3 length equals 14 residues. After removal of 6 bases from V and 1 base from J, the junction contained 7 bases not matched to a gene. CDR3 in DNA: TGCAGTGCCCCCCACGCGGGGGGCACAGATACGCAGTATTTT. Its translation is CSAPHAGGTDTQYF.

This clonotype was seen repeatedly, ten times or more. The chain links TRBV6-5 to TRBJ1-1, with 7 bases identical to TRBD1. The CDR3 is made up of 13 amino acids. V shed 2 bases, J shed 6 bases, and the junction held 3 bases outside the gene matches. CDR1 and CDR2 (germline): MNHEY, SVGAGI. CDR3 DNA sequence: TGTGCCAGCAGTTACCAGGGGGTTGCTGAAGCTTTCTTT. Residues: CASSYQGVAEAFF.

Judged by abundance, this clonotype is medium-sized. V usage is TRBV24-1 and J usage is TRBJ1-4, with D perhaps matching TRBD1 (5 bases). Germline CDR1 and CDR2: KGHDR and SFDVKD. The CDR3 covers 16 residues. V was trimmed by 3 bases and J by 7 bases, leaving 17 bases between them. The DNA of the CDR3 is TGTGCCACCAGTGATGGAGGGGAGTTATGGACTGAAAAACTGTTTTTT. Protein sequence: CATSDGGELWTEKLFF.

This clonotype ranks as medium-sized. The V gene is TRBV12-3 or TRBV12-4, the J gene TRBJ1-5; no clear D. This CDR3 region has 14 residues. V gave up 6 bases and J gave up 0 bases, with 9 bases separating them. The chain's CDR3 is CASRAATSNQPQHF. The CDR3 nucleotides are TGTGCCAGCAGAGCTGCTACTAGCAATCAGCCCCAGCATTTT.

This clonotype is termed medium-sized. V is TRBV11-2 and J is TRBJ2-6, with D uncertain. Germline loops: CDR1 SGHAT, CDR2 FQNNGV. Trimming pared 7 bases from V and 4 bases from J, leaving 14 bases between. The CDR3 loop spans 15 amino acids. CDR3 loop: CASNKMSTGANVLTF. The CDR3 DNA follows: TGTGCCAGCAACAAGATGAGCACCGGGGCCAACGTCCTGACTTTC.

This clonotype is labeled as medium-sized. In nucleotides, the CDR3 is TGTGCCTACCGGGGGCTAGATCATAATGAGCAGTTCTTC. The encoded protein is CAYRGLDHNEQFF. This sequence joins TRBV10-3 and TRBJ2-1; either TRBD1 or TRBD2 may fit D (6 bases each). V lost 11 bases, J lost 7 bases, and 18 bases lay in between. Germline V lookup: CDR1 ENHRY, CDR2 SYGVKD. This CDR3 has 13 residues.

This clonotype was detected ten times or more. A read error is possible here, since a much larger clone lies one base away. This rearrangement joins TRBV18 to TRBJ1-5, with D tentatively TRBD1 (5 bases). Germline V gene data show CDR1 as KGHSH and CDR2 as LQKENI. The CDR3 is made up of 16 amino acids. Here the CDR3 reads CASSPNGAPLNQPRHF. The CDR3 bases are TGTGCCAGCTCACCAAACGGGGCCCCCCTCAATCAGCCCCGGCATTTT.

This clonotype came up a few times. The chain combines TRBV12-3 or TRBV12-4 with TRBJ2-3, with a possible D match to TRBD1 (6 bases). Trimming removed 5 bases at V and 5 bases at J, with 11 bases between. This CDR3 has 13 amino acids. The CDR3 DNA is TGTGCCAGCAGTGTCAGGGGTTTAGATACGCAGTATTTT. The encoded protein is CASSVRGLDTQYF.

By sample share, this clonotype is medium-sized. The chain's CDR3 is CASSRRSGLAGKTGELFF. In DNA form, the CDR3 reads TGTGCCAGCAGTCGCAGGTCTGGACTAGCGGGAAAAACCGGGGAGCTGTTTTTT. The chain combines TRBV3-1 with TRBJ2-2; TRBD2 matches at 12 bases. Germline V lookup: CDR1 LGHDT, CDR2 YNNKEL (reference sequence). The V gene end was trimmed by 6 bases and the J gene end by 5 bases; junction bases not matched to a gene: 13. The CDR3 consists of 18 residues.

This clonotype ranks as medium-sized. The chain recombines TRBV6-5 with TRBJ1-1, with a possible D match to TRBD1 (6 bases). The V end was cut by 5 bases, the J end by 0 bases, with 16 bases between. In germline, CDR1 is MNHEY, CDR2 SVGAGI. CDR3 length equals 16 residues. The chain's CDR3 is CASSLTGNRMNTEAFF. The CDR3, as DNA: TGTGCCAGCAGTCTCACAGGGAATCGTATGAACACTGAAGCTTTCTTT.

This clonotype is deemed medium-sized. This chain connects TRBV19 to TRBJ2-6; D is perhaps TRBD1 (6 bases). Trimming cost V 6 bases and J 2 bases, with 14 bases left between them. Germline V lookup: CDR1 LNHDA, CDR2 SQIVND (reference sequence). The CDR3 covers 16 residues. CDR3 DNA: TGTGCCAGTAGCGACCCCCCAGGGGCTGGGGCCAACGTCCTGACTTTC. Protein product: CASSDPPGAGANVLTF. Using reference TRBV19 and TRBJ2-6 for the parts outside the CDR3, the full variable domain is DGGITQSPKYLFRKEGQNVTLSCEQNLNHDAMYWYRQDPGQGLRLIYYSQIVNDFQKGDIAEGYSVSREKKESFPLTVTSAQKNPTAFYLCASSDPPGAGANVLTFGAGSRLTVL.

By sample share, this clonotype is large. The chain is built from TRBV14 and TRBJ1-2, with D uncertain. The CDR3 contains 14 residues. Trimming removed 4 bases at V and 4 bases at J, with 13 bases between. The V gene's germline CDR1 is SGHDN and CDR2 FVKESK. CDR3 amino acids: CASSLTGASYGYTF. The CDR3 coding sequence is TGTGCCAGCAGCCTGACCGGAGCCAGCTATGGCTACACCTTC. The full variable domain, rest sourced from reference TRBV14 and TRBJ1-2, is EAGVTQFPSHSVIEKGQTVTLRCDPISGHDNLYWYRRVMGKEIKFLLHFVKESKQDESGMPNNRFLAERTGGTYSTLKVQPAELEDSGVYFCASSLTGASYGYTFGSGTRLTVV.